This TCR beta chain appears in the sequencing data of a study of blood T cell repertoires in COVID-19. Study at large: The United States, Italy and Spain provided the acute and convalescent COVID-19 samples.

V gave up 5 bases and J gave up 11 bases; unmatched junction bases: 8. The CDR3 consists of 15 residues. Germline V gives CDR1 SGHAT, CDR2 FQNNGV. In the original workflow: By means of reference gene primer amplification, nucleated cell counts were estimated. The repertoire was sequenced with immunoSEQ multiplex PCR; TCRdb's copy has only in-frame clones and lacks some. V, J and clone size derive from that table, while D and trimming were established from the DNA sequence. Counted here are roughly 170,000 clones, 85% to 90% occurring once; the ten biggest clones make up around 21%. The receptor was isolated from a man in his 70s with active or convalescent COVID-19. The sample consisted of peripheral blood. This rearrangement joins TRBV11-2 to TRBJ1-6, with 11 bases lining up with TRBD1. The CDR3 DNA follows: TGTGCCAGCAGCCTCGGGACAGGGGGTAGTACACCCCTCCACTTT. This encodes CASSLGTGGSTPLHF.